Reported below is one TCR beta chain. This clone was seen only once. It has no known antigen specificity. Base qualities are not at hand, and no much larger clone is one base apart. These data belong to a study of OX40 agonist ivuxolimab in advanced cancers. For context, the study as a whole: Ivuxolimab was a fully human IgG2 agonistic monoclonal antibody targeting the costimulatory receptor OX40 (CD134). Intravenous ivuxolimab was administered to patients every 2 weeks at six dose levels: 0.01, 0.1, 0.3, 1.5, 3 and 10 mg/kg. Of the roughly 54 dose-escalation patients, hepatocellular carcinoma was present in some 19, melanoma in approximately 15, renal cell carcinoma in 9 and head and neck cancer in 9. In the dose-escalation cohort, around four fifths of patients were male, and the mean age was 60 years with a range of roughly 23 to 90. Patients were allowed to have had prior anti-PD-1, anti-PD-L1 or anti-CTLA-4 therapy, and approximately 43% of the dose-escalation patients had previously received checkpoint inhibitors. Partial responses occurred in three dose-escalation patients: two with cutaneous melanoma and one with hepatocellular carcinoma. Peripheral TCRbeta sequencing was intended to test whether TCR sequence diversity was altered and clonal T-cell expansion was caused by ivuxolimab. The paper reports the monotherapy dose-escalation portion (N ≈ 52 patients) of the phase I ivuxolimab trial. The study at large found these results: Low levels of normalized T-cell clonal expansion were also seen in some nonresponding patients. Partial responders in the 0.1-3.0 mg/kg groups had among the lowest normalized peripheral clonal expansion, especially among CD8+ T cells. Antigen specificity was not determined for the clonally expanded peripheral T cells. At doses from 0.1 to 3.0 mg/kg, clonal expansion was seen in both CD4+ and CD8+ blood T cells between baseline and week 6. After ivuxolimab, expanded clones were on average more numerous among CD8+ T cells than among CD4+ T cells.

For sequencing of the TCRbeta CDR3 region, genomic DNA was extracted from the sorted cells. The immunoSEQ Assay was used to sequence the TCRbeta CDR3 regions. In TCRdb, the immuneACCESS table is reduced to in-frame sequences with V and J assigned. These tables do not hold every clone; where another copy was compared, an unresolved V gene accounts for under half, and the others remain unexplained. The sample table shows about 83,000 clones, and about 88% are seen once. Around 7.8% of the sample belongs to the ten largest clones. Between the V and J ends, shortened by 10 bases and 1 base respectively, the junction contains 16 bases. From a lookup of the germline V gene, CDR1 and CDR2 are SGHVS and FQNEAQ. Spanning cysteine to phenylalanine, the CDR3 consists of 14 amino acids. CDR3 DNA is the only sequence kept; it has 42 bases, read in frame from the first base. The trial excluded patients who had a history of autoimmune disease or were on systemic immunosuppression. Peripheral blood for TCR sequencing was collected from all dose cohorts at baseline, on cycle 4 day 1, and on cycle 7 day 1. The samples were drawn from a first-in-human, open-label, multicenter phase I dose-escalation trial of ivuxolimab. Adults with locally advanced or metastatic head and neck squamous cell, hepatocellular, melanoma or renal cell carcinoma were enrolled in the trial. Before TCR sequencing, CD4+ and CD8+ T cells were separately sorted from peripheral blood.

The chain uses TRBV7-8 and TRBJ2-5; tentative D gene TRBD1, with 5 bases matching. The origin of this receptor is an adult with an advanced solid tumor such as melanoma, head and neck, liver or kidney cancer. Sequencing used CD4+ or CD8+ T cells sorted from blood, obtained in a trial of the OX40 agonist ivuxolimab. The CDR3 here reads CATTSLGAQETQYF. The nucleotide sequence is given as TGTGCCACCACCTCGCTAGGGGCCCAAGAGACCCAGTACTTC.